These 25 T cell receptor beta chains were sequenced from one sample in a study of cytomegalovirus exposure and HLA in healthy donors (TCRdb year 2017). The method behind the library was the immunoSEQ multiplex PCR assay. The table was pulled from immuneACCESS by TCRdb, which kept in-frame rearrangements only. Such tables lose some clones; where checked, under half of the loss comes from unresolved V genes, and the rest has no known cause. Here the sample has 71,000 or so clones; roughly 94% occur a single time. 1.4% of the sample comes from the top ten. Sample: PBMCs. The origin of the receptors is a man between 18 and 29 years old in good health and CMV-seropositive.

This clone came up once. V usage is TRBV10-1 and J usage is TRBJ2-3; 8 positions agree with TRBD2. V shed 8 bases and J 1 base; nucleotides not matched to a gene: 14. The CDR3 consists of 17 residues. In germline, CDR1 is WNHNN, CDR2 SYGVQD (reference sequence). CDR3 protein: CASGASGSRLCTDTQYF. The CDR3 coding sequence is TGCGCCAGCGGGGCCAGCGGGAGCCGCCTTTGCACAGATACGCAGTATTTT.

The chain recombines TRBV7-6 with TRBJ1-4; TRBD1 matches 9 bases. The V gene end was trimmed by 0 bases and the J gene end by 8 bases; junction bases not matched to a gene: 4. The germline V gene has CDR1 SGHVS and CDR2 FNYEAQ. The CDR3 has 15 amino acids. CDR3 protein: CASSLAHRGQEKLFF. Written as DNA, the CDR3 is TGTGCCAGCAGCTTAGCCCACAGGGGGCAGGAAAAACTGTTTTTT.

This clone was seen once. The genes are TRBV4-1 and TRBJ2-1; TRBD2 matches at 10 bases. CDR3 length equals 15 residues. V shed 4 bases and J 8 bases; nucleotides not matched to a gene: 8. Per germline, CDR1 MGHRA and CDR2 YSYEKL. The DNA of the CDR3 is TGCGCCAGCAGCCTAACGGGACTAGCGCGACATGAGCAGTTCTTC. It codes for CASSLTGLARHEQFF.

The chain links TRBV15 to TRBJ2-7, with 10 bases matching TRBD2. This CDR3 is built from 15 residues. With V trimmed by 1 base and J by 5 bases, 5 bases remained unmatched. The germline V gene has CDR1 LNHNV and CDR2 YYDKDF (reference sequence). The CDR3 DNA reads TGTGCCACCAGCAGAGGAGCGGGAGGGCTAGACGAGCAGTACTTC. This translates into CATSRGAGGLDEQYF. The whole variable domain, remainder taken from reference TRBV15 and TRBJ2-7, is DAMVIQNPRYQVTQFGKPVTLSCSQTLNHNVMYWYQQKSSQAPKLLFHYYDKDFNNEADTPDNFQSRRPNTSFCFLDIRSPGLGDTAMYLCATSRGAGGLDEQYFGPGTRLTVT.

CDR3 region: CAGQTSGSGELFF. CDR3 nucleotide sequence: TGTGCCGGCCAGACTAGCGGGAGTGGGGAGCTGTTTTTT. The J gene is TRBJ2-2, the V gene TRBV28, with TRBD2 matching over 12 bases. This CDR3 region has 13 residues. CDR1 is MDHEN, CDR2 SYDVKM, per germline. The V segment lost 11 bases and the J segment 8 bases; nucleotides outside the gene matches: 6.

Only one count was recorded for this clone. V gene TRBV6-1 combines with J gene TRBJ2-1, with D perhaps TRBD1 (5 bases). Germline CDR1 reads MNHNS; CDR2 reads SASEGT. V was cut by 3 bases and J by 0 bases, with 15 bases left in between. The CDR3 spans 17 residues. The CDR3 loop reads CASSEAGIWGSYNEQFF. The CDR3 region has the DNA TGTGCCAGCAGTGAGGCAGGGATATGGGGCTCCTACAATGAGCAGTTCTTC.

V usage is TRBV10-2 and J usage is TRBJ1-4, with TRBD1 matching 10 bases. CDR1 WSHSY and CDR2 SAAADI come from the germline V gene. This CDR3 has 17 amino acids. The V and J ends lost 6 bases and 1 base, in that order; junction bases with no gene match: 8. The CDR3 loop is CASRTRDRGITNEKLFF. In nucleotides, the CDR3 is TGCGCCAGCAGGACCCGGGACAGGGGTATAACTAATGAAAAACTGTTTTTT.

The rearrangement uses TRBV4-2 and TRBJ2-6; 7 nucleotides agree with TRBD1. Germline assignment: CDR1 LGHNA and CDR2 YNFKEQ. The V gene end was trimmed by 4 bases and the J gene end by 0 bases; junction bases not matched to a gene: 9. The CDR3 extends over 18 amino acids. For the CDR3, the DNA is TGTGCCAGCAGCCGTCGAGGGGGCCCGTACTCTGGGGCCAACGTCCTGACTTTC. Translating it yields CASSRRGGPYSGANVLTF.

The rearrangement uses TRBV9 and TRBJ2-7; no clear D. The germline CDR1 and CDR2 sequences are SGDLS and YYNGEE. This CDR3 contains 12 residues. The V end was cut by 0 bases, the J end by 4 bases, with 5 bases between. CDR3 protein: CASSVDSYEQYF. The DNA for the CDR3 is TGTGCCAGCAGCGTAGACAGTTACGAGCAGTACTTC. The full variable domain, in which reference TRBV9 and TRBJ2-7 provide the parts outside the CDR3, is DSGVTQTPKHLITATGQRVTLRCSPRSGDLSVYWYQQSLDQGLQFLIQYYNGEERAKGNILERFSAQQFPDLHSELNLSSLELGDSALYFCASSVDSYEQYFGPGTRLTVT.

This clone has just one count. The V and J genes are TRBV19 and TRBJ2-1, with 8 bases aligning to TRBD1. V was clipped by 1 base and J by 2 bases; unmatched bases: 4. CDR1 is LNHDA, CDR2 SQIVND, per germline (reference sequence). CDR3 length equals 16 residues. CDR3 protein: CASSIGLTGAYNEQFF. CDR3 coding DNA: TGTGCCAGTAGTATAGGTCTGACAGGGGCCTACAATGAGCAGTTCTTC.

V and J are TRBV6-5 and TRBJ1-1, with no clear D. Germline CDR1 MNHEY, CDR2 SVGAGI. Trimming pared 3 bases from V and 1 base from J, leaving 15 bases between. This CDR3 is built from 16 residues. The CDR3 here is CASSYSRVTGNTEAFF. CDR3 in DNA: TGTGCCAGCAGTTATTCCCGGGTGACGGGGAACACTGAAGCTTTCTTT.

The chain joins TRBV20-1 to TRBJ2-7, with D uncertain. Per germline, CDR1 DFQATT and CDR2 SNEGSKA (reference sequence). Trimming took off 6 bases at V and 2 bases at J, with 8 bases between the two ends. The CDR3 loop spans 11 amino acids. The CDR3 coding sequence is TGCAGTGCCTCAGACACCTACGAGCAGTACTTC. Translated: CSASDTYEQYF.

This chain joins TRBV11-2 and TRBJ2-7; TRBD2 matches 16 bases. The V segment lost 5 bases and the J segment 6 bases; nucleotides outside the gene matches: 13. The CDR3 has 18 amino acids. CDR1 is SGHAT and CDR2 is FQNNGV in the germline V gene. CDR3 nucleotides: TGTGCCAGCAGCCCCATCTCCGGGACTAGCGGGAGGGCATCCGAGCAGTACTTC. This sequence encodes CASSPISGTSGRASEQYF.

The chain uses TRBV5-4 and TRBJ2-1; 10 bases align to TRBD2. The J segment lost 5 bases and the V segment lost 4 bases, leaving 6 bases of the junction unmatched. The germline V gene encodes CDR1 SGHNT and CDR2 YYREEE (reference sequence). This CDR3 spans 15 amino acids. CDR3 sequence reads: CASSVPSGGDNEQFF. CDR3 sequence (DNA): TGTGCCAGCAGCGTACCTAGCGGGGGAGACAATGAGCAGTTCTTC.

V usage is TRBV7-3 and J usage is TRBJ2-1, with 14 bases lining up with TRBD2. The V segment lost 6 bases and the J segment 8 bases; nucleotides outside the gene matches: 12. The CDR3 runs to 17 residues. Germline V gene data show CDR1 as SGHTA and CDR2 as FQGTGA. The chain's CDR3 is CASSSLGPGLAGDEQFF. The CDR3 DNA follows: TGTGCCAGCAGTTCTTTGGGTCCGGGACTAGCGGGAGATGAGCAGTTCTTC.

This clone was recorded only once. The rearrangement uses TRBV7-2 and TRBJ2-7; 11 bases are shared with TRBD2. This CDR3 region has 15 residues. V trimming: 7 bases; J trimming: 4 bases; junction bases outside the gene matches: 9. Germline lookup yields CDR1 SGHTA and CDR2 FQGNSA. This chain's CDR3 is CASTLTSGDPYEQYF. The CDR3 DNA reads TGTGCCAGCACCTTGACTAGCGGGGACCCGTACGAGCAGTACTTC.

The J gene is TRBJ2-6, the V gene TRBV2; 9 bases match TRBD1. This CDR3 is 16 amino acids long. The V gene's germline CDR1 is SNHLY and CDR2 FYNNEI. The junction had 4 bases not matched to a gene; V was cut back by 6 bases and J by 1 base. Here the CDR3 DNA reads TGTGCCAGCAGGCCCGGGACAGGGTCTGGGGCCAACGTCCTGACTTTC. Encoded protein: CASRPGTGSGANVLTF.

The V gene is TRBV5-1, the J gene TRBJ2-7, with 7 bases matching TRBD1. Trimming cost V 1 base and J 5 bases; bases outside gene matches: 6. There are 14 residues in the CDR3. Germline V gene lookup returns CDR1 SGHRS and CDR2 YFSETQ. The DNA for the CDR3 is TGCGCCAGCAGCTTGACAGGGGTTGGCGACGAGCAGTACTTC. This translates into CASSLTGVGDEQYF.

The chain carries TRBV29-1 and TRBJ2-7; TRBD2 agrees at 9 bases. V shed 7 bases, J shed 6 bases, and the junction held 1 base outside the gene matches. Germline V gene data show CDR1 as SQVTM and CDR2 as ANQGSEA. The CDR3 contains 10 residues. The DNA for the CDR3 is TGCAGCGGCGGGGGGGCCGAGCAGTACTTC. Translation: CSGGGAEQYF.

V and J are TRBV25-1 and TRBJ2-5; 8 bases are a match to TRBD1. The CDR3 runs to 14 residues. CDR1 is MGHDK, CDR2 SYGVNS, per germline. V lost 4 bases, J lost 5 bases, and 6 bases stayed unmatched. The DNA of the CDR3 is TGTGCCAGCAGTGGAGGACAGGGATGGGAGACCCAGTACTTC. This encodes CASSGGQGWETQYF.

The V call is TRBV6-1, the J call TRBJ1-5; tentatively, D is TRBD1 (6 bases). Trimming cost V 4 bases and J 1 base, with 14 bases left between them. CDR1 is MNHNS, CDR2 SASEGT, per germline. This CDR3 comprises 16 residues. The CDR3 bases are TGTGCCAGCAGTGGAGAGGGGGGGTGGAGCAATCAGCCCCAGCATTTT. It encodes CASSGEGGWSNQPQHF.

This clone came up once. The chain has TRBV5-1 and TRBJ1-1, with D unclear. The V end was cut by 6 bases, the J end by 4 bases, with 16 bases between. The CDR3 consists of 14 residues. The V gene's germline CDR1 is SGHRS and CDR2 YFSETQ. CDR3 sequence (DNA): TGCGCCAGCACCATTGACGGAGGCGGCACTGAAGCTTTCTTT. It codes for CASTIDGGGTEAFF.

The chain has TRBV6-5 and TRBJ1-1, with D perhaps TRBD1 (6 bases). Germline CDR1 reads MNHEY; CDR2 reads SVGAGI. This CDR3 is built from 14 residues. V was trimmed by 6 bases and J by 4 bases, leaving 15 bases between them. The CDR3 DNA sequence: TGTGCCAGCAGCCCAAGCCCCAGGGGCACTGAAGCTTTCTTT. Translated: CASSPSPRGTEAFF.

This CDR3 is CASGTDLRNTEAFF. CDR3 nucleotides: TGCGCCAGCGGGACAGATTTACGAAACACTGAAGCTTTCTTT. The chain joins TRBV5-1 to TRBJ1-1; 7 bases fit TRBD1. V trimming: 7 bases; J trimming: 2 bases; junction bases outside the gene matches: 8. CDR1 is SGHRS and CDR2 is YFSETQ in the germline V gene. CDR3 size: 14 residues. Based on the CDR3 plus reference TRBV5-1 and TRBJ1-1, the full variable domain is KAGVTQTPRYLIKTRGQQVTLSCSPISGHRSVSWYQQTPGQGLQFLFEYFSETQRNKGNFPGRFSGRQFSNSRSEMNVSTLELGDSALYLCASGTDLRNTEAFFGQGTRLTVV.

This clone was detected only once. The CDR3 DNA follows: TGCAGCGTTGGTGGGACAGCCCATCTTAACACCTTC. It is translated as CSVGGTAHLNTF. The chain employs TRBV29-1 and TRBJ1-2, with 7 positions matching TRBD1. The length of the CDR3 is 12 residues. The J segment lost 12 bases and the V segment lost 4 bases, leaving 11 bases of the junction unmatched. Germline assignment: CDR1 SQVTM and CDR2 ANQGSEA.